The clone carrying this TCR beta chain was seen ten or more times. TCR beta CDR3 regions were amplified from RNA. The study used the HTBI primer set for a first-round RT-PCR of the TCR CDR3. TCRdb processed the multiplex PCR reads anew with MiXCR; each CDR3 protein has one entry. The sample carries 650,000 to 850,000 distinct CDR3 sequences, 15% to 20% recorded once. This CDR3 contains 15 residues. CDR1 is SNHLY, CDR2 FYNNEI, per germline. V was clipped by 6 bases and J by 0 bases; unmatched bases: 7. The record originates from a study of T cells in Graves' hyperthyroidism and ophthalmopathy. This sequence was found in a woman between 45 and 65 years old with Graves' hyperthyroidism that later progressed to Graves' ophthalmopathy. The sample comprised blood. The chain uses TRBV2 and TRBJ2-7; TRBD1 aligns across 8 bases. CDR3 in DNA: TGTGCCAGCAGCTCCCAGGGGGCTAACTCCTACGAGCAGTACTTC. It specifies CASSSQGANSYEQYF.